These 26 T cell receptor beta chains were all obtained from the same sample, sequenced in a study of T cells in Graves' hyperthyroidism and ophthalmopathy (dated by TCRdb to the late 2010s). The protocol used for the library was multiplex PCR. Sequenced on an Illumina HiSeq 2000. Amplification of TCR beta CDR3 regions was carried out from RNA transcripts. The first round of RT-PCR for the TCR CDR3 was performed with the HTBI primer set and the Qiagen OneStep RT-PCR kit. TCRdb reran the public reads through fastp at Q25 and MiXCR, keeping productive beta chains. Identical CDR3 proteins give one entry, which carries the most common genes and DNA. In this sample the table shows a few hundred thousand distinct CDR3 sequences, about 15% of which occur a single time. The top ten constitute roughly 55% of the sample. Source material: blood. The receptor source for this set is a woman between 45 and 65 years old with Graves' hyperthyroidism.

There are a few counts of this clonotype. The J gene is TRBJ2-2, the V gene TRBV24-1; D possibly corresponds to TRBD1 (6 bases). V was pared by 7 bases and J by 3 bases, with 11 bases between. Germline CDR1 KGHDR, CDR2 SFDVKD. The CDR3 runs to 14 residues. The CDR3 protein is CATRGRGDTGELFF. The CDR3 DNA is TGTGCCACCAGGGGCAGGGGTGACACCGGGGAGCTGTTTTTT.

This clonotype was seen many times. The rearrangement links TRBV12-3 or TRBV12-4 to TRBJ1-1; D is ambiguous. The CDR3 consists of 16 residues. Trimming pared 7 bases from V and 5 bases from J, leaving 23 bases between. The DNA for the CDR3 is TGTGCCAGCAACTTGGGGATGGCTCCCGAGGAAACTGAAGCTTTCTTT. Encoded protein: CASNLGMAPEETEAFF.

This clonotype has only a few counts. The chain has TRBV27 and TRBJ2-2; 13 positions agree with TRBD2. The CDR3 runs to 16 residues. V gave up 6 bases and J gave up 6 bases; unmatched junction bases: 7. CDR1 and CDR2 (germline): MNHEY, SMNVEV (reference sequence). The CDR3 loop is CASSPTSGRTSGELFF. The CDR3 coding sequence is TGTGCCAGCAGCCCGACTAGCGGGAGGACATCCGGGGAGCTGTTTTTT.

The chain carries TRBV11-3 and TRBJ2-1; D call uncertain. The V gene's germline CDR1 is SGHNT and CDR2 YENEEA. This CDR3 region has 18 residues. V was clipped by 0 bases and J by 0 bases, with 15 bases between them. CDR3 nucleotide sequence: TGTGCCAGCAGCTTAGATCGCGACCATCTTTACTCCTACAATGAGCAGTTCTTC. The encoded protein is CASSLDRDHLYSYNEQFF.

This clonotype came up many times. This sequence joins TRBV6-1 and TRBJ2-7; 7 nucleotides agree with TRBD1. This CDR3 comprises 15 residues. The germline CDR1 and CDR2 sequences are MNHNS and SASEGT. V lost 7 bases and J lost 4; bases outside the gene matches: 13. CDR3 DNA: TGTGCCAGCAATAGACCCGACAGGGTAGTGTACGAGCAGTACTTC. Translated, it gives CASNRPDRVVYEQYF.

The CDR3 loop is CASSRTGGLNEQFF. Here the CDR3 DNA reads TGTGCCAGCTCCAGGACAGGAGGACTCAATGAGCAGTTCTTC. This chain joins TRBV9 and TRBJ2-1; the match to TRBD1 covers 7 bases. CDR3 length: 14 residues. The germline V gene has CDR1 SGDLS and CDR2 YYNGEE. Trimming removed 7 bases from V and 6 bases from J; junction bases left unmatched: 10.

Worth noting for this clonotype: A much larger clone differs by one base, so this may be a read error. This chain links TRBV11-3 with TRBJ2-5; 8 bases are shared with TRBD1. Germline V gene sequence: CDR1 SGHNT, CDR2 YENEEA. The CDR3 loop spans 16 amino acids. With 2 bases clipped from V and 0 bases from J, the junction kept 5 bases outside the gene matches. CDR3 in amino acids: CASSLMVTGDQETQYF. As DNA, the CDR3 is TGTGCCAGCAGCTTAATGGTGACAGGGGACCAAGAGACCCAGTACTTC. Variable domain in full (rest from reference TRBV11-3 and TRBJ2-5): EAGVVQSPRYKIIEKKQPVAFWCNPISGHNTLYWYLQNLGQGPELLIRYENEEAVDDSQLPKDRFSAERLKGVDSTLKIQPAELGDSAVYLCASSLMVTGDQETQYFGPGTRLLVL.

This clonotype was picked up a small number of times. This sequence joins TRBV20-1 and TRBJ2-1; 13 bases line up with TRBD2. Trimming took 0 bases from V and 0 from J; bases not matched to a gene: 5. The length of the CDR3 is 18 residues. Looked up from germline, CDR1 is DFQATT and CDR2 is SNEGSKA (reference sequence). The CDR3 loop reads CSARDAGLAGSSYNEQFF. The CDR3 region has the DNA TGCAGTGCTAGAGATGCGGGACTAGCGGGGAGCTCCTACAATGAGCAGTTCTTC.

This clonotype was detected many times. CDR3 bases: TGCAGTGCTGAAAGACAGGGCTACGAGCAGTACTTC. Translated, it gives CSAERQGYEQYF. The V gene is TRBV20-1, the J gene TRBJ2-7, with 7 bases identical to TRBD1. The germline V gene has CDR1 DFQATT and CDR2 SNEGSKA (reference sequence). This CDR3 spans 12 amino acids. The V segment lost 5 bases and the J segment 3 bases; nucleotides outside the gene matches: 4.

This clonotype turned up a few times. CDR3: CASSSITRPGELFF. In nucleotides, the CDR3 is TGTGCCAGCAGCTCCATTACTAGACCCGGGGAGCTGTTTTTT. This rearrangement joins TRBV7-3 to TRBJ2-2; possibly TRBD2 for D (5 bases). The CDR3 consists of 14 residues. In germline, CDR1 is SGHTA, CDR2 FQGTGA. V gave up 4 bases and J gave up 6 bases, with 12 bases separating them. Based on the CDR3 plus reference TRBV7-3 and TRBJ2-2, the full variable domain is GAGVSQTPSNKVTEKGKYVELRCDPISGHTALYWYRQSLGQGPEFLIYFQGTGAADDSGLPNDRFFAVRPEGSVSTLKIQRTERGDSAVYLCASSSITRPGELFFGEGSRLTVL.

This clonotype was picked up a small number of times. The chain joins TRBV19 to TRBJ2-2; 8 bases are shared with TRBD1. The J segment lost 6 bases and the V segment lost 8 bases, leaving 8 bases of the junction unmatched. The CDR3 is made up of 14 amino acids. Per the germline V gene, CDR1 is LNHDA and CDR2 is SQIVND (reference sequence). Written as DNA, the CDR3 is TGTGCCAGTGGTGAGACAGGGGCTCCCGGGGAGCTGTTTTTT. Protein: CASGETGAPGELFF.

The table lists this clonotype with many counts. This sequence joins TRBV11-3 and TRBJ1-1, with 10 bases that match TRBD1. The trim removed 5 bases at V and 7 bases at J, leaving 10 bases unmatched. CDR3 size: 15 residues. Germline V gene data show CDR1 as SGHNT and CDR2 as YENEEA. CDR3 region: CASSIKDRGRNEAFF. The CDR3 DNA reads TGTGCCAGCAGCATTAAAGACAGGGGGCGAAATGAAGCTTTCTTT.

The V gene is TRBV19, the J gene TRBJ1-5, with D possibly TRBD1 on 5 matching bases. CDR3 length: 14 amino acids. Deletions cut 7 bases from V and 3 bases from J, with 13 bases between. Per the germline V gene, CDR1 is LNHDA and CDR2 is SQIVND (reference sequence). The CDR3 loop is CASTRGEYNQPQHF. Here the CDR3 DNA reads TGTGCCAGTACCCGGGGGGAATACAATCAGCCCCAGCATTTT.

This clonotype has a count of ten or more. This chain joins TRBV30 and TRBJ2-5, with D hard to call. The V end lost 0 bases, the J end lost 4 bases, and 3 bases lay between the germline ends. From germline, CDR1 is GTSNPN and CDR2 SVGIG (reference sequence). The CDR3 runs 11 residues. The CDR3 loop is CAWSVIETQYF. In nucleotides, the CDR3 is TGTGCCTGGAGTGTAATAGAGACCCAGTACTTC.

As for this clonotype: Since a much larger clone is just one base distant, this may be a read error. This chain links TRBV28 with TRBJ1-2; TRBD1 is a possible D gene (6 bases). Trimming removed 5 bases from V and 4 bases from J, with 14 bases in between. The CDR3 is 14 amino acids. The V gene's germline CDR1 is MDHEN and CDR2 SYDVKM. DNA of the CDR3: TGTGCCAGCAGTCAGACCGGACAGCTCTATGGCTACACCTTC. It is translated as CASSQTGQLYGYTF.

The chain combines TRBV10-2 with TRBJ2-4; no reliable D call. Trimming pared 6 bases from V and 1 base from J, leaving 1 base between. The germline V gene encodes CDR1 WSHSY and CDR2 SAAADI. This CDR3 is built from 11 residues. The CDR3 DNA reads as TGCGCCAGCAGGGCCAAAAACATTCAGTACTTC. Amino acids: CASRAKNIQYF.

This clonotype has a count of ten or more. The V and J genes are TRBV18 and TRBJ2-7; 8 bases match TRBD2. Germline V CDR1 and CDR2: KGHSH, LQKENI. This CDR3 region has 17 residues. J gave up 6 bases and V 3 bases, and 16 bases lay outside the gene matches. The CDR3 spells CASSPNRTSRRTLEQYF. CDR3 DNA sequence: TGTGCCAGCTCACCGAACCGGACTAGCCGTAGGACCCTCGAGCAGTACTTC.

This clonotype was detected many times. The J gene is TRBJ2-5, the V gene TRBV30, with 9 positions matching TRBD2. J gave up 5 bases and V 0 bases, and 13 bases lay outside the gene matches. This CDR3 is 17 amino acids long. Germline values: CDR1 GTSNPN, CDR2 SVGIG (reference sequence). CDR3 region: CAWSVWMIAGVPETQYF. CDR3 sequence (DNA): TGTGCCTGGAGTGTATGGATGATAGCGGGAGTTCCGGAGACCCAGTACTTC.

This clonotype was detected a few times. The chain is built from TRBV6-1 and TRBJ2-3; 13 nucleotides agree with TRBD2. The germline V gene has CDR1 MNHNS and CDR2 SASEGT. This CDR3 is built from 16 residues. Trimming at V came to 5 bases and at J to 4 bases, leaving 6 bases not matched to a gene. CDR3 in amino acids: CASSPTTSGRSDTQYF. The CDR3 region has the DNA TGTGCCAGCAGTCCAACGACTAGCGGGAGGTCAGATACGCAGTATTTT.

A word on this clonotype: Since a much larger clone is just one base distant, this may be a read error. The V and J genes are TRBV20-1 and TRBJ1-1; TRBD1 might be the D (5 bases). Germline V gene lookup returns CDR1 DFQATT and CDR2 SNEGSKA (reference sequence). The CDR3 is 14 amino acids. The CDR3 DNA sequence: TGCAGTGCTAGTTCACTGGGGGTGAACACTAAAGCTTTCTTT. This translates into CSASSLGVNTKAFF.

Points on this clonotype: Germline and junction disagree at one end, which may indicate a read error. The chain has TRBV7-2 and TRBJ2-3; the D gene is possibly TRBD2 (6 bases). Germline CDR1 and CDR2: SGHTA and FQGNSA. The CDR3 consists of 16 residues. CDR3: CASSLASISGTDTQYF. The CDR3 nucleotides read TGTGCCAGCAGCCTAGCGTCTATTAGCGGCACAGATACGCAGTATTTT. Filled out from reference TRBV7-2 and TRBJ2-3, the complete variable domain reads GAGVSQSPSNKVTEKGKDVELRCDPISGHTALYWYRQSLGQGLEFLIYFQGNSAPDKSGLPSDRFSAERTGGSVSTLTIQRTQQEDSAVYLCASSLASISGTDTQYFGPGTRLTVL.

This clonotype came up many times. One junction end does not reproduce the germline sequence, and a read error may be involved. J is TRBJ1-2 and V is TRBV6-5; 8 bases map to TRBD1. Germline-derived CDR1 and CDR2 are MNHEY and SVGAGI. This CDR3 is 16 amino acids long. Here the CDR3 reads CASSYSRQGYNDGYTF. The CDR3, as DNA: TGTGCCAGCAGTTACTCAAGACAGGGGTATAACGATGGCTACACCTTC.

This clonotype was seen ten or more times. The J gene is TRBJ2-5, the V gene TRBV29-1; 11 bases fit TRBD2. V gave up 7 bases and J gave up 5 bases; unmatched junction bases: 6. The CDR3 spans 13 residues. Germline CDR1 reads SQVTM; CDR2 reads ANQGSEA. The DNA for the CDR3 is TGCAGCGCCGGCAGGACTAGCGGGGAGACCCAGTACTTC. This translates into CSAGRTSGETQYF.

J is TRBJ2-5 and V is TRBV5-6, with unresolved D. This CDR3 region has 14 residues. Germline-derived CDR1 and CDR2 are SGHDT and YYEEEE. The germline V and J ends were trimmed by 1 base and 0 bases, with 7 bases remaining between them. CDR3 DNA: TGTGCCAGCAGCTTGACAGAGTACCAAGAGACCCAGTACTTC. Translated: CASSLTEYQETQYF.

The V gene is TRBV12-3 or TRBV12-4, the J gene TRBJ2-4; 7 positions match TRBD1. V was pared by 5 bases and J by 8 bases, with 6 bases of the junction left unmatched. This CDR3 contains 13 residues. CDR3 region: CASSPDRVDIQYF. The CDR3 DNA sequence: TGTGCCAGCAGTCCTGACAGGGTCGACATTCAGTACTTC.

The V gene is TRBV7-9, the J gene TRBJ1-2; 10 positions agree with TRBD1. CDR1 is SEHNR, CDR2 FQNEAQ, per germline (reference sequence). Germline trimming cut 6 bases from V and 0 bases from J; bases unmatched to any gene: 10. This CDR3 is 17 amino acids long. CDR3 region: CASRIKGQGHPNYGYTF. CDR3 bases: TGTGCCAGCAGGATTAAGGGACAGGGGCACCCTAACTATGGCTACACCTTC.